The following is a T cell receptor beta chain sequence with its context. The germline V and J ends were trimmed by 3 bases and 0 bases, with 12 bases remaining between them. Germline assignment: CDR1 LNHDA and CDR2 SQIVND (reference sequence). This CDR3 comprises 15 residues. The sample is drawn from a study of control samples from healthy donors and cancer patients. Here immunoSEQ multiplex PCR was the method, and the copy in TCRdb shows in-frame clones only, minus some. Among under 150,000 clones, about 85% were seen once, and the ten largest hold 8.5% to 9.5%. This chain connects TRBV19 to TRBJ2-7; D may match TRBD1 or TRBD2 (5 bases each). This receptor was identified in a woman aged 25 to 39 in good health. The sequencing input was blood. The chain's CDR3 is CASSIGARNSYEQYF. CDR3 nucleotides: TGTGCCAGTAGTATCGGGGCCAGGAACTCCTACGAGCAGTACTTC.